This T cell receptor (beta chain) was sequenced during a study of CD8 T cells in ankylosing spondylitis. This CDR3 contains 15 residues. The trim removed 3 bases at V and 0 bases at J, leaving 5 bases unmatched. Germline V gene data show CDR1 as DFQATT and CDR2 as SNEGSKA (reference sequence). Construction of TCR beta libraries was performed using quantitative 5'-RACE with molecular barcodes. TCRdb re-analysed the 5' RACE reads in MiXCR, keeping a single row per CDR3 protein. The data contain roughly 670,000 distinct CDR3 sequences, roughly 19% of them seen just once; the ten biggest clones take up around 19%. Study-wide findings and caveats: Reactive arthritis synovial fluid and blood previously showed some of these motif variants. A motif in TCR beta, a set of roughly eight highly homologous variants, appeared characteristic of ankylosing spondylitis blood. Matched ankylosing spondylitis synovial fluid reportedly showed significant enrichment of disease-linked clones.

This clonotype has a handful of counts. The antigen remains undetermined. The J gene is TRBJ2-5, the V gene TRBV20-1; 9 bases line up with TRBD2. The sequenced material came from blood, either unsorted or a sorted T cell fraction (not recorded which). This receptor was identified in a male donor with ankylosing spondylitis. CDR3 in amino acids: CSASVAGGNQETQYF. In DNA, the CDR3 is TGCAGTGCTAGTGTGGCGGGAGGGAACCAAGAGACCCAGTACTTC.